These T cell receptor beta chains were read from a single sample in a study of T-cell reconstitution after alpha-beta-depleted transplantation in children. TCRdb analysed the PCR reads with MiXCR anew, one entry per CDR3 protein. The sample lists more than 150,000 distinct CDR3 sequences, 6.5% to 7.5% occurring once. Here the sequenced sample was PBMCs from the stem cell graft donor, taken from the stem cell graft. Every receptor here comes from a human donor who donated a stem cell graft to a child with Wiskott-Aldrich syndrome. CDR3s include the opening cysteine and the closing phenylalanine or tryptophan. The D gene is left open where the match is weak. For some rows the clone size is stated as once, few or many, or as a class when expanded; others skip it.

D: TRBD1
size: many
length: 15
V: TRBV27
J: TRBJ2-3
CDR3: CASSPWDSSTDTQYF
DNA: TGTGCCAGCAGTCCATGGGACAGTAGCACAGATACGCAGTATTTT

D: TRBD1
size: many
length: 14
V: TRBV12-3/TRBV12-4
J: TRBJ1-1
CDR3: CASSPGQGAHGAFF
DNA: TGTGCCAGCAGCCCGGGACAGGGGGCGCACGGAGCTTTCTTT

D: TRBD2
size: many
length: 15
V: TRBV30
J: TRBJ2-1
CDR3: CAWSSGLAGAGEQFF
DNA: TGTGCCTGGAGCTCGGGACTAGCGGGGGCGGGGGAGCAGTTCTTC

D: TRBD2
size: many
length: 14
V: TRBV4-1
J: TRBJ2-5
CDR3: CASSQEGRDETQYF
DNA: TGCGCCAGCAGCCAAGAGGGGAGGGACGAGACCCAGTACTTC

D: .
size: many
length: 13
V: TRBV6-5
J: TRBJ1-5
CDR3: CASTSGSNQPQHF
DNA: TGTGCCAGCACTTCAGGGAGCAATCAGCCCCAGCATTTT

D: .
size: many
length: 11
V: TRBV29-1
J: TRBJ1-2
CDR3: CSVEEGDGYTF
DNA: TGCAGCGTTGAAGAGGGAGATGGCTACACCTTC

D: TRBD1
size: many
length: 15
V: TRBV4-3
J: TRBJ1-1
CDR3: CASSHGQGGNTEAFF
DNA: TGCGCCAGCAGCCATGGACAGGGTGGAAACACTGAAGCTTTCTTT

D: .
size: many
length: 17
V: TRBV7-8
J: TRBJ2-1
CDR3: CASSLGLRGYSYNEQFF
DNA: TGTGCCAGCAGCTTAGGTTTACGGGGATACTCCTACAATGAGCAGTTCTTC

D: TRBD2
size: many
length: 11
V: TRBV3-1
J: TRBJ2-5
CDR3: CASSPGTNQYF
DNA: TGTGCCAGCAGCCCCGGGACTAACCAGTACTTC

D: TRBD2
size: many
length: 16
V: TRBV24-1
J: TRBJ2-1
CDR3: CATSDLAGGTYNEQFF
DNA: TGTGCCACCAGTGATTTGGCGGGGGGGACCTACAATGAGCAGTTCTTC

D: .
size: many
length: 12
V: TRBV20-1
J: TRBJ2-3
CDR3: CSARSMGDTQYF
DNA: TGCAGTGCTAGATCCATGGGGGATACGCAGTATTTT

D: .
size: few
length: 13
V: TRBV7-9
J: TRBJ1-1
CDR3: CASSLVGVTEAFF
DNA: TGTGCCAGCAGCTTAGTTGGGGTAACTGAAGCTTTCTTT

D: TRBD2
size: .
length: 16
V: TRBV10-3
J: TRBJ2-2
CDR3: CAIRQLAGAATGELFF
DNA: TGTGCCATCAGACAACTAGCGGGAGCGGCCACCGGGGAGCTGTTTTTT

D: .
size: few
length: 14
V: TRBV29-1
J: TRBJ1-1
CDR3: CSVAQGFWDTEAFF
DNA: TGCAGCGTTGCTCAGGGGTTTTGGGACACTGAAGCTTTCTTT

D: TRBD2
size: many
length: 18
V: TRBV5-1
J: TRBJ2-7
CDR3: CASSLVVAGGPGGGEQYF
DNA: TGCGCCAGCAGCTTGGTTGTAGCGGGAGGCCCCGGGGGGGGCGAGCAGTACTTC

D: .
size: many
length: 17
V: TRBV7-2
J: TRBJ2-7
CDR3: CASSLGVRRNSPYEQYF
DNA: TGTGCCAGCAGCTTAGGGGTCAGGCGCAATTCTCCCTACGAGCAGTACTTC

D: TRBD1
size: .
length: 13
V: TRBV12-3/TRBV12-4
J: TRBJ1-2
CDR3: CASRGTEGYGYTF
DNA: TGTGCCAGCAGGGGGACAGAAGGCTATGGCTACACCTTC

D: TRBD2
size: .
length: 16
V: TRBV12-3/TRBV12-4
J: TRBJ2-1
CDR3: CASRELGLAGVDEQFF
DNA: TGTGCCAGCAGGGAGTTGGGACTAGCGGGTGTGGATGAGCAGTTCTTC

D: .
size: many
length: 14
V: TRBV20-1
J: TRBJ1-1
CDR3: CSARDPSGFLEAFF
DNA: TGCAGTGCTAGAGATCCCAGTGGGTTCCTTGAAGCTTTCTTT

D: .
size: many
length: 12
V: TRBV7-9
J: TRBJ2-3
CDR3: CASSQIGDTQYF
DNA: TGTGCCAGCAGCCAGATTGGGGATACGCAGTATTTT

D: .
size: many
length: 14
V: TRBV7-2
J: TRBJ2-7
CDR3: CASSLRGLPYEQYF
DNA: TGTGCCAGCAGCTTACGGGGACTTCCCTACGAGCAGTACTTC

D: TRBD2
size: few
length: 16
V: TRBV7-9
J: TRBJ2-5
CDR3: CASSPGLAVTQETQYF
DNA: TGTGCCAGCAGCCCCGGACTAGCGGTCACCCAAGAGACCCAGTACTTC

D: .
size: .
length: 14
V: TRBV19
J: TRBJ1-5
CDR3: CASREGGYNQPQHF
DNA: TGTGCCAGTAGGGAGGGGGGCTACAATCAGCCCCAGCATTTT

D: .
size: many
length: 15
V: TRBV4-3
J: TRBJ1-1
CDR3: CASSQAMDLGTEAFF
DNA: TGCGCCAGCAGCCAAGCGATGGACTTAGGGACTGAAGCTTTCTTT

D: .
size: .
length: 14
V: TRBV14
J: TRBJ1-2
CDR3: CASSQAGRDYGYTF
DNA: TGTGCCAGCAGCCAAGCGGGCAGGGACTATGGCTACACCTTC

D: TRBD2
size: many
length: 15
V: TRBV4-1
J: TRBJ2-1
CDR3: CASSPSGGTYNEQFF
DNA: TGCGCCAGCAGCCCCAGCGGGGGCACCTACAATGAGCAGTTCTTC

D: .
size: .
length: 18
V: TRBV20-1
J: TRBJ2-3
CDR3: CSARELFPGAPSTDTQYF
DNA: TGCAGTGCTAGAGAACTCTTTCCGGGGGCCCCTAGCACAGATACGCAGTATTTT

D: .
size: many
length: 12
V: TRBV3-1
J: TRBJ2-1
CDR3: CASSQVVASIVF
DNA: TGTGCCAGCAGCCAAGTTGTCGCTAGCATTGTCTTC

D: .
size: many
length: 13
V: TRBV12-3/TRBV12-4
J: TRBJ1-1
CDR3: CASTPNRATEAFF
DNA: TGTGCCAGCACCCCGAATCGAGCCACTGAAGCTTTCTTT

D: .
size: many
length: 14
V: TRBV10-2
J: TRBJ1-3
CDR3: CASSDVFSGNTIYF
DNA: TGCGCCAGCAGTGATGTGTTCTCTGGAAACACCATATATTTT

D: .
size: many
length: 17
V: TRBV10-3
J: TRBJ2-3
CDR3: CAISERGTVSSTDTQYF
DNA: TGTGCCATCAGTGAGAGGGGGACTGTCTCTAGCACAGATACGCAGTATTTT

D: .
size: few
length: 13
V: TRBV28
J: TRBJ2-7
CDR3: CATGTWSAYEQYF
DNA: TGTGCCACCGGGACATGGAGCGCCTACGAGCAGTACTTC

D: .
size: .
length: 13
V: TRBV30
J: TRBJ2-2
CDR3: CAWSYRGTGELFF
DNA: TGTGCCTGGAGTTATAGGGGAACCGGGGAGCTGTTTTTT

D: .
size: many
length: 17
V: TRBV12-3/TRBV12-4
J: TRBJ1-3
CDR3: CASSLSQGGLAGNTIYF
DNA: TGTGCCAGCAGTTTAAGCCAGGGAGGTTTGGCTGGAAACACCATATATTTT

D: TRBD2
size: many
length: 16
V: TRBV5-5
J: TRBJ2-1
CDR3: CASSYLLAGGGNEQFF
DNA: TGTGCCAGCAGCTACCTCCTAGCGGGAGGAGGCAATGAGCAGTTCTTC

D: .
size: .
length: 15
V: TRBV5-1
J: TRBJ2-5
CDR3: CASSLARGPAGTQYF
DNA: TGCGCCAGCAGCTTGGCCCGAGGACCCGCCGGGACCCAGTACTTC

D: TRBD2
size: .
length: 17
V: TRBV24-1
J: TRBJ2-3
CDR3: CATSDSVRGGPSDTQYF
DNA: TGTGCCACCAGTGATTCGGTCCGGGGGGGACCCTCAGATACGCAGTATTTT

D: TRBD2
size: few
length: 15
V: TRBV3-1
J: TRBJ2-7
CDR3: CASSLDGTSIYEQYF
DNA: TGTGCCAGCAGCTTGGATGGGACTAGCATCTACGAGCAGTACTTC

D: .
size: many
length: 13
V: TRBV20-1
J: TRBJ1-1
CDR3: CSVRGARNTEAFF
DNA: TGCAGTGTCCGGGGGGCGAGGAACACTGAAGCTTTCTTT

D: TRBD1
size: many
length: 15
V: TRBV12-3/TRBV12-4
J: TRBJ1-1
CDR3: CASSPGQAFNTEAFF
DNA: TGTGCCAGCAGCCCGGGACAGGCCTTTAACACTGAAGCTTTCTTT

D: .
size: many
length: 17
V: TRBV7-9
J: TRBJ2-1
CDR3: CASSASGQGTPYNEQFF
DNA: TGTGCCAGCAGCGCATCCGGGCAGGGGACCCCCTACAATGAGCAGTTCTTC

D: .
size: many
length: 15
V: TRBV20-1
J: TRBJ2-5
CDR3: CSATPRDGRQETQYF
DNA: TGCAGTGCCACTCCCCGGGACGGTAGACAAGAGACCCAGTACTTC

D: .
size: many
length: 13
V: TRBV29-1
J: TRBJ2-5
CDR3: CSVGPDSSETQYF
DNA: TGCAGCGTTGGACCTGACTCGTCTGAGACCCAGTACTTC

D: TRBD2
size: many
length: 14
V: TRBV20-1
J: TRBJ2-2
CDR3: CSATSGSRTGELFF
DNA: TGCAGTGCCACTAGCGGGAGTCGTACCGGGGAGCTGTTTTTT

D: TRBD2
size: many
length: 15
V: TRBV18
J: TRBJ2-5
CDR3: CASSPPGLAGETQYF
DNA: TGTGCCAGCTCACCACCTGGACTAGCGGGAGAGACCCAGTACTTC

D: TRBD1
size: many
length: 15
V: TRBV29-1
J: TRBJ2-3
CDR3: CSVETRTGKADTQYF
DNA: TGCAGCGTTGAAACCAGGACAGGGAAAGCGGATACGCAGTATTTT

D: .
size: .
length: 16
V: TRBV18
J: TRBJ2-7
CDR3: CASSPSDGLGSGEQYF
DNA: TGTGCCAGCTCACCTTCCGACGGGCTGGGTTCGGGAGAGCAGTACTTC

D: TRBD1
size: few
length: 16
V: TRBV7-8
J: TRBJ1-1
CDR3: CASSSGQVTLGTEAFF
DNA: TGTGCCAGCAGCTCTGGACAGGTCACCTTGGGCACTGAAGCTTTCTTT

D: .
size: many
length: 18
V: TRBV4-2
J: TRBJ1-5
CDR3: CASSSLNRRGSGNQPQHF
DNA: TGTGCCAGCAGCTCCCTCAATCGGAGGGGGTCCGGCAATCAGCCCCAGCATTTT

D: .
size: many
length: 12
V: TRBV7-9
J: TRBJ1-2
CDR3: CASSSQLEGYTF
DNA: TGTGCCAGCAGCTCACAGTTGGAGGGCTACACCTTC

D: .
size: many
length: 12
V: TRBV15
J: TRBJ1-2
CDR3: CATSRVDEGYTF
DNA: TGTGCCACCAGCAGAGTGGATGAAGGCTACACCTTC

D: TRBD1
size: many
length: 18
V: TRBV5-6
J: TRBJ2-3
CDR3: CASSSHGGDRGRRDTQYF
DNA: TGTGCCAGCAGCTCGCATGGGGGTGACAGGGGGAGGAGAGATACGCAGTATTTT

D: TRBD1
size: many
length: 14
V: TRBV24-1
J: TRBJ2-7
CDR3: CATSDTGQGGEQYF
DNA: TGTGCCACCAGTGATACCGGACAGGGAGGTGAGCAGTACTTC

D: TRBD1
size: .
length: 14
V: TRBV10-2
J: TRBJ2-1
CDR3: CASRGQGAGNEQFF
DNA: TGCGCCAGCAGAGGACAGGGTGCGGGCAATGAGCAGTTCTTC